The 4 T cell receptor beta chains below come from one sample, sequenced in a study of cytomegalovirus exposure and HLA in healthy donors. Vbeta (60) and Jbeta (13) primers were used in the PCR. Assay used: immunoSEQ multiplex PCR; TCRdb lists only in-frame clones, some missing. The data hold about 130,000 clones, with around 75% observed a single time. Sequencing was carried out using PBMCs. The origin of the receptors is a man aged 30 to 39 in good health and CMV-seronegative.

V and J are TRBV27 and TRBJ2-5; possible D gene TRBD2, 6 bases. The V end lost 5 bases, the J end lost 1 base, and 26 bases lay between the germline ends. This CDR3 contains 19 residues. Germline CDR1 reads MNHEY; CDR2 reads SMNVEV (reference sequence). The CDR3 protein is CASSPKPVKLTSFQETQYF. CDR3 DNA sequence: TGTGCCAGCAGTCCAAAACCGGTAAAGTTGACTAGTTTCCAAGAGACCCAGTACTTC.

The rearrangement links TRBV6-1 to TRBJ2-7; TRBD1 matches 7 bases. This CDR3 spans 15 amino acids. The J segment lost 5 bases and the V segment lost 6 bases, leaving 13 bases of the junction unmatched. Per the germline V gene, CDR1 is MNHNS and CDR2 is SASEGT. The CDR3 is CASSPQTGTADEQYF. The CDR3 coding sequence is TGTGCCAGCAGCCCCCAGACAGGGACAGCAGACGAGCAGTACTTC.

J is TRBJ2-3 and V is TRBV4-3; D not resolved. Germline V gene data show CDR1 as LGHNA and CDR2 as YSLEER. V gave up 1 base and J gave up 2 bases, with 13 bases separating them. The CDR3 has 16 amino acids. The CDR3 region is CASSQGWATVTDTQYF. CDR3 DNA: TGCGCCAGCAGCCAAGGTTGGGCGACCGTCACAGATACGCAGTATTTT.

The chain recombines TRBV30 with TRBJ2-7; 8 nucleotides match TRBD1. With 4 bases clipped from V and 1 base from J, the junction kept 9 bases outside the gene matches. The germline CDR1 and CDR2 sequences are GTSNPN and SVGIG (reference sequence). This CDR3 comprises 15 residues. CDR3 amino acids: CAWTSIGQGSYEQYF. CDR3 nucleotides: TGTGCCTGGACCTCCATAGGACAGGGATCCTACGAGCAGTACTTC.